This T cell receptor (beta chain) was found in a study of cytomegalovirus exposure and HLA in healthy donors. The germline CDR1 and CDR2 sequences are LGHNA and YSLEER. The CDR3 consists of 13 residues. V was shortened by 0 bases and J by 9 bases, with 12 bases between the two germline ends. It was with 60 Vbeta and 13 Jbeta primers that the PCR ran. Clones were sequenced by immunoSEQ multiplex PCR, and TCRdb holds only the in-frame ones, with some missing. Here the sample spans around 120,000 clones, about 85% being singletons. General observations from the study: In a later analysis, parvovirus B19, influenza, CMV and Epstein-Barr virus appeared linked to several top co-occurrence clusters.

Notes on this clone: Its antigen is not known.

This rearrangement joins TRBV4-3 to TRBJ2-7; D is possibly TRBD2 (5 bases). The specimen was PBMCs. The sequence came from a man between 45 and 60 years old in good health and CMV-seronegative. CDR3 DNA: TGCGCCAGCAGCCAAGACCGGGGAAGAGGGCAGTACTTC. The encoded protein is CASSQDRGRGQYF.